At least ten counts were recorded for the clone carrying this T cell receptor (beta chain). What it binds is unknown. In germline, CDR1 is GTSNPN, CDR2 SVGIG (reference sequence). V lost 7 bases and J lost 5; bases outside the gene matches: 11. The CDR3 runs 15 residues. The investigators amplified TCR beta CDR3 regions from RNA transcripts. First-round RT-PCR targeting the TCR CDR3 was performed with the HTBI primer set. TCRdb reprocessed the multiplex PCR reads with MiXCR, giving one entry per CDR3 protein. Of around 520,000 distinct CDR3 sequences in the sample, around 14% were seen once. These data come from a study of T cells in Graves' hyperthyroidism and ophthalmopathy. General study points: The majority of expanded thyroid clonotypes above 0.001 also appeared in blood.

Aged 18 to 65, the patients had hyperthyroidism that was newly diagnosed and had lasted under 2 months. Uncontrolled infection, other autoimmune disease, pregnancy or lactation disqualified patients from enrolment. PBMCs stemmed from less than 13 ml fresh peripheral blood. The sequenced material came from blood. The chain couples TRBV30 to TRBJ1-2; 12 nucleotides match TRBD1. This TCR was sampled from a woman in her late teens or twenties with Graves' hyperthyroidism. CDR3 nucleotides: TGTGCCTTGGGGGGGACAGGGGGCGCTTGGTATGGCTACACCTTC. Its protein is CALGGTGGAWYGYTF.